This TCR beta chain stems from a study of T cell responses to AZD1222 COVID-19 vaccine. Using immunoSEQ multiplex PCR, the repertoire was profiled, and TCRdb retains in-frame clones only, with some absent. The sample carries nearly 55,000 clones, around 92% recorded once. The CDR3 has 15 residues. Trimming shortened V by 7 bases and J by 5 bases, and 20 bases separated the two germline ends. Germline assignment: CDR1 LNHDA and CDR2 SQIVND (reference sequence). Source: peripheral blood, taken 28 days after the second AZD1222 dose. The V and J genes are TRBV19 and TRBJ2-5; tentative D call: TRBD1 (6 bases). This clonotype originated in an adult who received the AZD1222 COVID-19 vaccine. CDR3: CASTQGRATGETQYF. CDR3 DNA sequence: TGTGCCAGTACCCAAGGGCGGGCTACAGGGGAGACCCAGTACTTC.